The TCR beta chain described here comes from a study of blood T cell repertoires in COVID-19. Background on the study: Sites in the United States, Italy and Spain provided acute and convalescent COVID-19 samples. T cells, B-cell-depleted T cells, or PBMCs provided the cDNA or gDNA that served as material.

As originally analysed: How many nucleated cells were present was estimated from reference gene primer amplification. TCRdb's table, derived via immunoSEQ multiplex PCR, lists solely in-frame clones and lacks some. V and J calls and clone size are given by that table; D and trimming were obtained from the DNA. The profile shows some 70,000 clones, about 82% of them singletons. The germline V gene encodes CDR1 SGHRS and CDR2 YFSETQ. This CDR3 contains 14 residues. Trimming took off 4 bases at V and 4 bases at J, with 14 bases between the two ends. V usage is TRBV5-1 and J usage is TRBJ1-1; no firm D call. The material sequenced was peripheral blood. This TCR came from a woman in her fifties or sixties with acute or convalescent COVID-19. CDR3 coding DNA: TGCGCCAGCAGCCCTGAAGCTATCCTCACTGAAGCTTTCTTT. It codes for CASSPEAILTEAFF.